The clone carrying this T cell receptor (beta chain) has only a few counts. Its antigen is unknown. Of the isolated RNA, all was reverse transcribed, and so the sequenced material was expressed TCRB transcripts. Only in-frame clones appear in the TCRdb table, and some are missing; sequencing was by immunoSEQ multiplex PCR. In the table there are roughly 400,000 clones, approximately 15% of which are singletons. The CDR3 has 15 amino acids. Trimming removed 4 bases from V and 2 bases from J, with 11 bases in between. Germline V gene data show CDR1 as SGHTA and CDR2 as FQGNSA. This entry is derived from a study of beta chain features in type 1 diabetes. Study information: Examination of sorted cells across all samples involved about 99 million cells. Study observations and caveats: Among patients with Type 1 diabetes, TCRB CDR3s were moderately but significantly shorter in every one of the four CD4+ subsets.

The receptor was derived from a woman under 30 in good health. The chain combines TRBV7-2 with TRBJ2-2; tentatively, D is TRBD1 (6 bases). The specimen sequenced was naive CD4+ T cells from blood. The DNA of the CDR3 is TGTGCCAGCAGCTCTCGGACAGTCAACACCGGGGAGCTGTTTTTT. Protein: CASSSRTVNTGELFF.